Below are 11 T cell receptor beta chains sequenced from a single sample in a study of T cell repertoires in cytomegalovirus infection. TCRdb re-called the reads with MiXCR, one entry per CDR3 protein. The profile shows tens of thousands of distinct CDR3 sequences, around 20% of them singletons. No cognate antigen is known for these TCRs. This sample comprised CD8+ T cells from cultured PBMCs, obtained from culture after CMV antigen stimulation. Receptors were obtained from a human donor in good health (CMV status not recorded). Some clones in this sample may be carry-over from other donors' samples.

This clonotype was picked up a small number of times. Written as DNA, the CDR3 is TGTGCCAGCAGCTTAGTAGGGGCTCGACAGCCTGGCTACACCTTC. It translates to CASSLVGARQPGYTF. The chain joins TRBV11-2 to TRBJ1-2, with TRBD1 as a possible D gene (5 bases). The V and J ends lost 1 base and 7 bases respectively, with 16 bases between them. The CDR3 covers 15 residues. Germline V gene sequence: CDR1 SGHAT, CDR2 FQNNGV.

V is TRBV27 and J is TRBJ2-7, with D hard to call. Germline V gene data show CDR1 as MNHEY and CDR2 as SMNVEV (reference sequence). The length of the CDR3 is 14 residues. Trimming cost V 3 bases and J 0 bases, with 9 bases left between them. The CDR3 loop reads CASSFRPFSYEQYF. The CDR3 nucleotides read TGTGCCAGCAGTTTCAGGCCGTTCTCCTACGAGCAGTACTTC.

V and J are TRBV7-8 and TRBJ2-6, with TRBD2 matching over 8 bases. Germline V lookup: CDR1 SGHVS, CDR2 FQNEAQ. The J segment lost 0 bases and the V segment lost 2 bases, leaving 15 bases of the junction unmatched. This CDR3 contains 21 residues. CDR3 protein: CASSLIHSERGFPSGANVLTF. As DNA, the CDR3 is TGTGCCAGCAGCTTAATACACTCGGAGCGGGGGTTCCCCTCTGGGGCCAACGTCCTGACTTTC.

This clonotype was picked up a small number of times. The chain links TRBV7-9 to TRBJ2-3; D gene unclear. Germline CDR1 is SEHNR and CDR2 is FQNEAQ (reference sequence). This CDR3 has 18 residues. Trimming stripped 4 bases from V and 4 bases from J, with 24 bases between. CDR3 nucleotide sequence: TGTGCCAGCAGCTCGTCCTCACTTCCTTACGCCGATCCAGATACGCAGTATTTT. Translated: CASSSSSLPYADPDTQYF. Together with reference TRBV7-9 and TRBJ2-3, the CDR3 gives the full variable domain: DTGVSQNPRHKITKRGQNVTFRCDPISEHNRLYWYRQTLGQGPEFLTYFQNEAQLEKSRLLSDRFSAERPKGSFSTLEIQRTEQGDSAMYLCASSSSSLPYADPDTQYFGPGTRLTVL.

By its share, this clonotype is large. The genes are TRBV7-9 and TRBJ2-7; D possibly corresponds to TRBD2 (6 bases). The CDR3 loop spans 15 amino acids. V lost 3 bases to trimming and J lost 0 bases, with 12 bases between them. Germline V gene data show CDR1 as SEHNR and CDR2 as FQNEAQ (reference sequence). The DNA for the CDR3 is TGTGCCAGCAGCTTCCGGGACTTAGGCTCCTACGAGCAGTACTTC. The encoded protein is CASSFRDLGSYEQYF.

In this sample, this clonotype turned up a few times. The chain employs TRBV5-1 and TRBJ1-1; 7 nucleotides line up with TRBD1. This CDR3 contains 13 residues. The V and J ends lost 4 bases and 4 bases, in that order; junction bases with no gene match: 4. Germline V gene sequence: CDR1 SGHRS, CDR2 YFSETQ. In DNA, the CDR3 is TGCGCCAGCAGCGTGACAGGGTTCACTGAAGCTTTCTTT. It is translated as CASSVTGFTEAFF.

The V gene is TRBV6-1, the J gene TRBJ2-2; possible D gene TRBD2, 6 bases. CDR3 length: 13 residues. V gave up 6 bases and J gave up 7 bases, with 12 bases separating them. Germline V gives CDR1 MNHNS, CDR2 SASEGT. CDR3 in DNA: TGTGCCAGCAGCCCCCTGGGGGGCGGGGAGCTGTTTTTT. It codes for CASSPLGGGELFF.

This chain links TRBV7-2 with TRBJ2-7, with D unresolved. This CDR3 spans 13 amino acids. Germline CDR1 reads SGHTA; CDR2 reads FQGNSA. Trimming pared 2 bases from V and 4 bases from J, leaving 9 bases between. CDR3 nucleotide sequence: TGTGCCAGCAGCTTAAGGCGAGAGTACGAGCAGTACTTC. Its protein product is CASSLRREYEQYF.

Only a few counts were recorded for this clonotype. The CDR3 is CASSLDGSPSETQYF. The CDR3, as DNA: TGTGCCAGCAGCTTAGACGGGAGCCCCTCAGAGACCCAGTACTTC. This rearrangement joins TRBV7-3 to TRBJ2-5; perhaps TRBD2 as D (6 bases). There are 15 residues in the CDR3. Germline lookup yields CDR1 SGHTA and CDR2 FQGTGA. V was shortened by 2 bases and J by 4 bases, with 14 bases between the two germline ends.

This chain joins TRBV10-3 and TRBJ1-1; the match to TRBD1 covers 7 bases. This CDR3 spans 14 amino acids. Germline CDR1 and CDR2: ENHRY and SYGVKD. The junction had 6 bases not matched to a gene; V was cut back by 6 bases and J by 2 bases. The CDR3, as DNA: TGTGCCATCAGACCGACAGGGAGTAACACTGAAGCTTTCTTT. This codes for CAIRPTGSNTEAFF.

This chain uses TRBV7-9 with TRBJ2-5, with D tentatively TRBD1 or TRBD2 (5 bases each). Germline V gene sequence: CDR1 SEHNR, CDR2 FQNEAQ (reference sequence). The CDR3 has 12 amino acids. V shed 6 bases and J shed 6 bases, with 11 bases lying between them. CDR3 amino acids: CASRDWGKTQYF. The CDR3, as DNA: TGTGCCAGCAGAGACTGGGGGAAGACCCAGTACTTC.